This TCR beta chain was identified in a study of T cell responses to AZD1222 COVID-19 vaccine. Overall study results and limits: An increase in Spike-specific TCR breadth and depth was observed after two AZD1222 doses. The donor cohort was predominantly white British with a female majority, and clonal diversity may have been underestimated.

With respect to this clone: Its antigen is unknown.

The V and J ends lost 6 bases and 7 bases, in that order; junction bases with no gene match: 9. Germline values: CDR1 MNHEY, CDR2 SVGAGI. The CDR3 sequence is 15 residues long. Sequencing used immunoSEQ multiplex PCR; TCRdb keeps in-frame clones, though not all of them. The sample includes about 260,000 clones, approximately 95% of them seen just once. The chain couples TRBV6-5 to TRBJ1-6; 7 bases are shared with TRBD1. The specimen was peripheral blood, collected on day 0 of AZD1222 vaccination. This TCR came from an adult in good health. The CDR3 reads CASRPSGGGNSPLHF. Here the CDR3 DNA reads TGTGCCAGCAGGCCCTCAGGGGGTGGGAATTCACCCCTCCACTTT.